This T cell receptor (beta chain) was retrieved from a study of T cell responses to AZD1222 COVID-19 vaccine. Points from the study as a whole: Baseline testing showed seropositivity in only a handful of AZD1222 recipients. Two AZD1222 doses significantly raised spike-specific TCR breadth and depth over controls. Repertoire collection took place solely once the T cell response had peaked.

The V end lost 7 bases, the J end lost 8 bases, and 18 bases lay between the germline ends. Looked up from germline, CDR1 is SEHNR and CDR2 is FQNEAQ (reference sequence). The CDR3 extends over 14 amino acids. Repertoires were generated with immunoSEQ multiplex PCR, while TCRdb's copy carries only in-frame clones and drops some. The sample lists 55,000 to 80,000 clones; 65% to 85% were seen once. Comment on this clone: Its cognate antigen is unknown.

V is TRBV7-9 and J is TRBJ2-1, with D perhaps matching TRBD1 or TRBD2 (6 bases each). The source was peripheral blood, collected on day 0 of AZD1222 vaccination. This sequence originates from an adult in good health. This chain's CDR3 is CASIGGGVFHEQFF. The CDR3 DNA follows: TGTGCCAGCATTGGAGGGGGTGTGTTCCATGAGCAGTTCTTC.